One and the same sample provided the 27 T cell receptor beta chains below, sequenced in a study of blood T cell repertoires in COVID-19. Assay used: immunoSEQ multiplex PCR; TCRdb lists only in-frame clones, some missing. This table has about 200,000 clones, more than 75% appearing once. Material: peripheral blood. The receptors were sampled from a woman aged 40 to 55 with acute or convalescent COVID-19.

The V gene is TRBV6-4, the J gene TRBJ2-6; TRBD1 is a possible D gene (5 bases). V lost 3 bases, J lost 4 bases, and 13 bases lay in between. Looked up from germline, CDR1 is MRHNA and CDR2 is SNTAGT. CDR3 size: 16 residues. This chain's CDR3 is CASSEGDWTGANVLTF. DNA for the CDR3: TGTGCCAGCAGTGAAGGGGATTGGACAGGGGCCAACGTCCTGACTTTC.

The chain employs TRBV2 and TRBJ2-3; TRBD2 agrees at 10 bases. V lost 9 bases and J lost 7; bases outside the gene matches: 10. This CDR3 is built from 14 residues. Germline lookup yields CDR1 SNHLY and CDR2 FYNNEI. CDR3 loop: CASVYSGGINTQYF. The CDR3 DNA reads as TGTGCCAGTGTGTATAGCGGGGGGATAAATACGCAGTATTTT.

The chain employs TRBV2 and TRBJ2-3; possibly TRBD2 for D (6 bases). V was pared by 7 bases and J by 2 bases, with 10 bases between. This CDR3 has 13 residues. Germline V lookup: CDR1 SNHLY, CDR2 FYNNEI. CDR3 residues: CASTGRFTDTQYF. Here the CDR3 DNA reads TGTGCCAGCACGGGGAGGTTCACAGATACGCAGTATTTT. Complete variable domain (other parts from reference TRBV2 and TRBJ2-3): EPEVTQTPSHQVTQMGQEVILRCVPISNHLYFYWYRQILGQKVEFLVSFYNNEISEKSEIFDDQFSVERPDGSNFTLKIRSTKLEDSAMYFCASTGRFTDTQYFGPGTRLTVL.

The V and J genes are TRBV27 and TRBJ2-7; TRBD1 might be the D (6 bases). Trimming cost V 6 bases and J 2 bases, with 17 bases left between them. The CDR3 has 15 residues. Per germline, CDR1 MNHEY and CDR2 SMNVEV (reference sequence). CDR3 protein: CASRPDRTLTYEQYF. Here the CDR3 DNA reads TGTGCCAGCAGACCCGACAGGACCCTTACCTACGAGCAGTACTTC.

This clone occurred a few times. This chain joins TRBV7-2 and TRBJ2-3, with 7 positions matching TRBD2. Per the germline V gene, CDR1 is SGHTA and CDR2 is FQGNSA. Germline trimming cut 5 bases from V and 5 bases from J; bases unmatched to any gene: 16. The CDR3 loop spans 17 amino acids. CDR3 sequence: CASSLPGLHGGKDTQYF. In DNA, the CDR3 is TGTGCCAGCAGCCTTCCCGGACTGCACGGGGGGAAAGATACGCAGTATTTT. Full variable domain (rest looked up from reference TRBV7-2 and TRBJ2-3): GAGVSQSPSNKVTEKGKDVELRCDPISGHTALYWYRQSLGQGLEFLIYFQGNSAPDKSGLPSDRFSAERTGGSVSTLTIQRTQQEDSAVYLCASSLPGLHGGKDTQYFGPGTRLTVL.

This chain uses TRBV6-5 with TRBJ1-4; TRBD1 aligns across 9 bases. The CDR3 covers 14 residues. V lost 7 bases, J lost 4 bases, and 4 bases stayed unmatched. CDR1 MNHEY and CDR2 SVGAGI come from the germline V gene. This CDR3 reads CASMTGGFNEKLFF. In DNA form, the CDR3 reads TGTGCCAGCATGACAGGGGGTTTTAATGAAAAACTGTTTTTT.

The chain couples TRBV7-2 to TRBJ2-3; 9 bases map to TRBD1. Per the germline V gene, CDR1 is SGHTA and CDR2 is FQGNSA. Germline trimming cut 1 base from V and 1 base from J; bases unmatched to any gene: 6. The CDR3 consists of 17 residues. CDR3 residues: CASSLGDRGFGTDTQYF. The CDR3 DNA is TGTGCCAGCAGCTTAGGAGACAGGGGGTTCGGCACAGATACGCAGTATTTT.

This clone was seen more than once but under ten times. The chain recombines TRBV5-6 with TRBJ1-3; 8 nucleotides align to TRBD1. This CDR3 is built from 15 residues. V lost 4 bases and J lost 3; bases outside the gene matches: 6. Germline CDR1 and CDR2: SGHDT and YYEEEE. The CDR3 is CASSPGTGLGNTIYF. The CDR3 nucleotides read TGTGCCAGCAGCCCCGGGACAGGCCTTGGAAACACCATATATTTT. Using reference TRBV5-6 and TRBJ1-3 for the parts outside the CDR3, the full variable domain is DAGVTQSPTHLIKTRGQQVTLRCSPKSGHDTVSWYQQALGQGPQFIFQYYEEEERQRGNFPDRFSGHQFPNYSSELNVNALLLGDSALYLCASSPGTGLGNTIYFGEGSWLTVV.

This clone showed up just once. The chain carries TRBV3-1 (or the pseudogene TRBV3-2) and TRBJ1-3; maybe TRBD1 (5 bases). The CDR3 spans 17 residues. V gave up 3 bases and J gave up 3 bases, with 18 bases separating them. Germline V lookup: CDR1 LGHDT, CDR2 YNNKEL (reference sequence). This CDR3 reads CASSHSNPRGDGNTIYF. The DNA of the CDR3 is TGTGCCAGCAGCCACTCGAACCCGCGGGGGGATGGAAACACCATATATTTT.

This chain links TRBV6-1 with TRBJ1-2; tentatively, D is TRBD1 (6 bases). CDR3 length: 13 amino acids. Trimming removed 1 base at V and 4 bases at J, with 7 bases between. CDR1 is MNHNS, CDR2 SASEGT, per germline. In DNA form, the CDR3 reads TGTGCCAGCAGTGAAGACAGGGCCTATGGCTACACCTTC. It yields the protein CASSEDRAYGYTF.

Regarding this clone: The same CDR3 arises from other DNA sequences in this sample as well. The CDR3 region has the DNA TGCGCCAGCAGCTTGGCGGCTAGCGGGGGCGCCTACAATGAGCAGTTCTTC. It specifies CASSLAASGGAYNEQFF. The chain uses TRBV5-1 and TRBJ2-1; 10 positions agree with TRBD2. In germline, CDR1 is SGHRS, CDR2 YFSETQ. Trimming at V came to 0 bases and at J to 2 bases, leaving 5 bases not matched to a gene. This CDR3 contains 17 residues.

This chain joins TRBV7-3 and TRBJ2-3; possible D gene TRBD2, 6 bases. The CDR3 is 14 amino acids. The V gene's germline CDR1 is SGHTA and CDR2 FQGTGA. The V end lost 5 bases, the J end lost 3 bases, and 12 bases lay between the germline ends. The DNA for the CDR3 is TGTGCCAGCAGCGCCCGCGGGACTACAGATACGCAGTATTTT. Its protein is CASSARGTTDTQYF. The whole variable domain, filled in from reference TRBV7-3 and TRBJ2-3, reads GAGVSQTPSNKVTEKGKYVELRCDPISGHTALYWYRQSLGQGPEFLIYFQGTGAADDSGLPNDRFFAVRPEGSVSTLKIQRTERGDSAVYLCASSARGTTDTQYFGPGTRLTVL.

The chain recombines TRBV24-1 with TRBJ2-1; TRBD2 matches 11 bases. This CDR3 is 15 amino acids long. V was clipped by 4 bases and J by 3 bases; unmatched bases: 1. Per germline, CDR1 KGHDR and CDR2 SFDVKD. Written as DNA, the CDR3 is TGTGCCACCAGTGACACTAGCGGGAGCTACAATGAGCAGTTCTTC. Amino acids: CATSDTSGSYNEQFF.

As DNA, the CDR3 is TGTGCCAGCAGCTTAGGGGGCGCGGGAGCTTACGAGCAGTACTTC. Translation gives CASSLGGAGAYEQYF. The chain carries TRBV11-2 and TRBJ2-7, with 7 bases matching TRBD2. With 1 base clipped from V and 4 bases from J, the junction kept 7 bases outside the gene matches. The CDR3 extends over 15 amino acids. Germline CDR1 is SGHAT and CDR2 is FQNNGV.

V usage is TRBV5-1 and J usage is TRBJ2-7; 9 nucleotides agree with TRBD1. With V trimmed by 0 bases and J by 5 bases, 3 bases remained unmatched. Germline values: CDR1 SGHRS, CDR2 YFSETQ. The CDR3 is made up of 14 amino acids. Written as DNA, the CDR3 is TGCGCCAGCAGCTTGGGGCGGACAGGGGACGAGCAGTACTTC. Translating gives CASSLGRTGDEQYF.

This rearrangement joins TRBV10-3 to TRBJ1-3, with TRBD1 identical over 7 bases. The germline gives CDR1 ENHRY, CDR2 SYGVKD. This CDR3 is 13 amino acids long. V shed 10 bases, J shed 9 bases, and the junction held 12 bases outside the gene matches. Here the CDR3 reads CATEDGTEGTIYF. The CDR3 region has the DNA TGTGCCACCGAGGACGGGACAGAAGGCACCATATATTTT.

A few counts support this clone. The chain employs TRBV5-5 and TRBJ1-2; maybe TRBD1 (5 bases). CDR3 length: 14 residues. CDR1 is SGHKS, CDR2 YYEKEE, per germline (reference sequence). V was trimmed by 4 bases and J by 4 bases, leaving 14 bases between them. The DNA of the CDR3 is TGTGCCAGCAGCGACCCGCGACAGCTCTATGGCTACACCTTC. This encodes CASSDPRQLYGYTF.

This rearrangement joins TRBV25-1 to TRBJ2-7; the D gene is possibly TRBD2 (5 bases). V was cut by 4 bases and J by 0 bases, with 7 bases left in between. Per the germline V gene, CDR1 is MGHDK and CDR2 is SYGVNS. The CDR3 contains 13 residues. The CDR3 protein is CASSVGGSYEQYF. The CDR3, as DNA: TGTGCCAGCAGTGTAGGAGGCTCCTACGAGCAGTACTTC.

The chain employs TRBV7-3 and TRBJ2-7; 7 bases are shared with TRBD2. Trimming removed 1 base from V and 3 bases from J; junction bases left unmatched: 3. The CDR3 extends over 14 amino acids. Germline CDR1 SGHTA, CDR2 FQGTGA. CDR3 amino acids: CASSLNGGYYEQYF. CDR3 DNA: TGTGCCAGCAGCTTAAACGGGGGGTACTACGAGCAGTACTTC.

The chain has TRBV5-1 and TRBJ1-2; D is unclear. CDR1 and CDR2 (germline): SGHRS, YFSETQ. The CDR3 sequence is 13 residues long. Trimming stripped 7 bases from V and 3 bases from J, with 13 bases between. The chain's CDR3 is CASGNDIDYGYTF. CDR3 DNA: TGCGCCAGCGGTAACGACATTGACTATGGCTACACCTTC.

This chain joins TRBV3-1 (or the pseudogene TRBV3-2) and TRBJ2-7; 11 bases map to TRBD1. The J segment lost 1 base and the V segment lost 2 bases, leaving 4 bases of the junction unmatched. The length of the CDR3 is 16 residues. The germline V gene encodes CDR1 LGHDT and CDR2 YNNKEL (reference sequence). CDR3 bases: TGTGCCAGCAGCCAACTCGGACAGGGGGCATCCTACGAGCAGTACTTC. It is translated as CASSQLGQGASYEQYF.

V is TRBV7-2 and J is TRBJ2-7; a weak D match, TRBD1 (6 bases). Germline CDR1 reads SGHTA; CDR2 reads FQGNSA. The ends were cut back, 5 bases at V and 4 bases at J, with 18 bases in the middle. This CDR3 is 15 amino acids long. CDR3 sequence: CASSTKLTGSYEQYF. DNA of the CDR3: TGTGCCAGCAGCACAAAACTAACAGGGTCATACGAGCAGTACTTC.

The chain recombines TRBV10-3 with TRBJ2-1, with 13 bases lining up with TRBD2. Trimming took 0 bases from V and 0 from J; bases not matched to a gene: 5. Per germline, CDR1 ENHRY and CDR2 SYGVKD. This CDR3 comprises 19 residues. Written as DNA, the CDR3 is TGTGCCATCAGTGAGTCTGGACTAGCGGGAGTCGGCTCCTACAATGAGCAGTTCTTC. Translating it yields CAISESGLAGVGSYNEQFF.

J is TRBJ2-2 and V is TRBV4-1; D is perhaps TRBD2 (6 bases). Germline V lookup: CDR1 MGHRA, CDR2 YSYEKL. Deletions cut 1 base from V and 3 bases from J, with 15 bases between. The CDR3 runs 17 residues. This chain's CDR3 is CASSQVMGREDTGELFF. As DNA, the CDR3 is TGCGCCAGCAGCCAAGTGATGGGCAGGGAGGACACCGGGGAGCTGTTTTTT.

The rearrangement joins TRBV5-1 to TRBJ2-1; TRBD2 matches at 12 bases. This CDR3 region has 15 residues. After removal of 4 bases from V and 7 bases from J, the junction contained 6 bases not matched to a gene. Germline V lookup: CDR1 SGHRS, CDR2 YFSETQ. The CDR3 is CASSPGLAGVNEQFF. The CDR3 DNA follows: TGCGCCAGCAGCCCGGGACTAGCGGGCGTTAATGAGCAGTTCTTC.

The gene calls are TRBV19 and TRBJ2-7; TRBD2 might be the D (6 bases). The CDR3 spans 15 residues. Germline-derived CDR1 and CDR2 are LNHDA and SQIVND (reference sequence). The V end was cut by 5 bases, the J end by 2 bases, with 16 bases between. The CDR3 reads CASSSGPRRAYEQYF. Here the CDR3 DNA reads TGTGCCAGTAGTTCTGGGCCCAGGAGGGCCTACGAGCAGTACTTC.

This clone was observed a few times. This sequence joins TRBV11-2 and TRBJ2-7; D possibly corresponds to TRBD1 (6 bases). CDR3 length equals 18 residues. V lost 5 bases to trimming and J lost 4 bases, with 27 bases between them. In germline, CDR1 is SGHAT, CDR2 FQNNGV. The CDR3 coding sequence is TGTGCCAGCAGCGGATCAGGGGAACTCCCCTATTCGGAGTACGAGCAGTACTTC. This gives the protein CASSGSGELPYSEYEQYF.